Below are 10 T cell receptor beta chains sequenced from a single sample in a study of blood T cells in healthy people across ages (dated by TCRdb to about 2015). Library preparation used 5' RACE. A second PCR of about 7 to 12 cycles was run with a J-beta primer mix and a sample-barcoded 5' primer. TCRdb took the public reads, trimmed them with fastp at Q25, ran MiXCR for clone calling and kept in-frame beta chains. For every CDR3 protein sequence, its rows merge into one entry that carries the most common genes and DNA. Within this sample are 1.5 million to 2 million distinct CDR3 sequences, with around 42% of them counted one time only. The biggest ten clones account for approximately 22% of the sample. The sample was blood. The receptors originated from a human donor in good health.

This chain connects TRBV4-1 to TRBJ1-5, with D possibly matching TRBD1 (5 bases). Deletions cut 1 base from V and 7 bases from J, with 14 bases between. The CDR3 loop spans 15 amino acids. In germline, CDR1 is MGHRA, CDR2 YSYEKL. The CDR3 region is CASSQGRPGGQPQHF. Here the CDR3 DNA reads TGCGCCAGCAGCCAAGGACGGCCCGGGGGACAGCCCCAGCATTTT.

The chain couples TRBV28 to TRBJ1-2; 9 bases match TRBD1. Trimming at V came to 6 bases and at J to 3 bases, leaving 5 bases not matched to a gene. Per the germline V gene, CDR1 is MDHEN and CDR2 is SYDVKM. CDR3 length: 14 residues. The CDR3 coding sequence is TGTGCCAGCAGGTCACAGGGGGCCTACTATGGCTACACCTTC. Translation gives CASRSQGAYYGYTF.

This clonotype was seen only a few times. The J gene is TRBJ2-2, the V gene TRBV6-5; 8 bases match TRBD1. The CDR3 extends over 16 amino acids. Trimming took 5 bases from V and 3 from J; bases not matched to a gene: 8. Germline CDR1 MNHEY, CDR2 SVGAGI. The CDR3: CASSRSTGGHTGELFF. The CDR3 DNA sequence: TGTGCCAGCAGTCGGTCCACAGGGGGACACACCGGGGAGCTGTTTTTT.

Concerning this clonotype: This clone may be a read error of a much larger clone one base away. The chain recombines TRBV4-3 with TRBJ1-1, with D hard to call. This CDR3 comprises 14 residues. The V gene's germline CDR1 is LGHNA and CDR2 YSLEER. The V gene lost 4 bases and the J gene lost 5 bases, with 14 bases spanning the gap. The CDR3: CASSLDAGWTEAFF. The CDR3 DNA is TGCGCCAGCAGCCTTGATGCGGGATGGACTGAAGCTTTCTTT.

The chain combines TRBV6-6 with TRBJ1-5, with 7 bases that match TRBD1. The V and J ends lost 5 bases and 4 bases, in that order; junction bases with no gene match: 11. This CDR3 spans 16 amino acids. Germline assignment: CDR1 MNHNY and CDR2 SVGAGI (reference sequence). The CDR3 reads CASSPQRQGRNQPQHF. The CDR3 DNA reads TGTGCCAGCAGTCCTCAACGACAGGGCCGGAATCAGCCCCAGCATTTT.

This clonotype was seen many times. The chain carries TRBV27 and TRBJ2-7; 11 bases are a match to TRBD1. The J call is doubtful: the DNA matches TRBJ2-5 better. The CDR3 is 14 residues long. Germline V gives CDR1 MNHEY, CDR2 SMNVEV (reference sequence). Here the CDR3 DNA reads TGTGCCAGCAGCTGGACAGGGGGCGATGAGACCCAGTACTTC. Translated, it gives CASSWTGGDETQYF.

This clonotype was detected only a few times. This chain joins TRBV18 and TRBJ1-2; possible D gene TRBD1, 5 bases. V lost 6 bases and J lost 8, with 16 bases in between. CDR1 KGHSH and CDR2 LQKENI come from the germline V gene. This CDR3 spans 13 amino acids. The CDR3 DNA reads TGTGCCAGCTCCGAAGACAGTCTTGGAGGCTACACCTTC. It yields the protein CASSEDSLGGYTF.

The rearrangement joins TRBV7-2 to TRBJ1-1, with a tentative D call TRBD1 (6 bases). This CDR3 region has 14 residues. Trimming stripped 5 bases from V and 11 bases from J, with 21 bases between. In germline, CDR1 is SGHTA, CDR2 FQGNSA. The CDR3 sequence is CASSPTSGDTPAFF. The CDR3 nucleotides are TGTGCCAGCAGCCCAACCAGCGGGGACACCCCCGCTTTCTTT.

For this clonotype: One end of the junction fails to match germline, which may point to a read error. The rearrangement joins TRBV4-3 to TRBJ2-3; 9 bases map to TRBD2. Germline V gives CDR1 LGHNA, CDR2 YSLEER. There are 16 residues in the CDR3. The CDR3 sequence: CASSQDSLAGTDTRYF. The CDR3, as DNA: TGCGCCAGCAGCCAAGATAGCCTAGCGGGGACAGATACGCGGTATTTT.

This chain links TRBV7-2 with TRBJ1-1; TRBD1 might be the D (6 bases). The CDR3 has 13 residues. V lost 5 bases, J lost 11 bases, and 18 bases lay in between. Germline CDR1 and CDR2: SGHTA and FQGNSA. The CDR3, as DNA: TGTGCCAGCAGCCAATACAGGGAGATGGATGCTTTCTTT. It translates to CASSQYREMDAFF.